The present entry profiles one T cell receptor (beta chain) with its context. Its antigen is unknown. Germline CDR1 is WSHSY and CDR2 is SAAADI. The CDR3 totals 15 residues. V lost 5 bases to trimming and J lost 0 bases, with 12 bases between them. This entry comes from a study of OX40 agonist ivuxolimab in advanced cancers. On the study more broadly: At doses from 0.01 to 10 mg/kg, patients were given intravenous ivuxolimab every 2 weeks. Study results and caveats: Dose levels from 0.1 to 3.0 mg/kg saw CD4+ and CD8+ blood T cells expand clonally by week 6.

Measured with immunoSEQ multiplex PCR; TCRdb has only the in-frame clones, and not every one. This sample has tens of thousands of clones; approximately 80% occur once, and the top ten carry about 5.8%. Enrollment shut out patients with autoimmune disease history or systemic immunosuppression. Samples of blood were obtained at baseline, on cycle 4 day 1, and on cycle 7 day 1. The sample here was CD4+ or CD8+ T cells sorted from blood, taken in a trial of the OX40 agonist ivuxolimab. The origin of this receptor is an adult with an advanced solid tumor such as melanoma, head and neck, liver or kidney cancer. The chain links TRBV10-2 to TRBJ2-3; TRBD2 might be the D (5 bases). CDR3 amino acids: CASSPRRLSTDTQYF. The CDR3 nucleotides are TGCGCCAGCAGTCCGAGGAGACTAAGCACAGATACGCAGTATTTT.